This is a list of T cell receptor beta chains from one sample in a study of beta chain features in type 1 diabetes. The method was immunoSEQ multiplex PCR; TCRdb's version includes in-frame clones alone and lacks a portion of them. The profile covers under 250,000 clones, with less than 15% appearing a single time and roughly 0.024% taken by the ten largest. The specimen was naive CD4+ T cells from blood. Receptor source: a woman aged 40 to 49 in good health. Both conserved end residues are part of each CDR3. D genes are given only for firm matches. Rows give clone size only sometimes, using once, few, many, or a class for an expanded clone.

J gene	V gene	clone size	D gene	CDR3 DNA	CDR3 protein
TRBJ1-2	TRBV5-6	.	TRBD1	TGTGCCAGCAGAAGGGACAGGGTAGACTATGGCTACACCTTC	CASRRDRVDYGYTF
TRBJ2-7	TRBV25-1	few	TRBD1	TGTGCCAGCAGTGGACAGGGACGGATCTACGAGCAGTACTTC	CASSGQGRIYEQYF
TRBJ2-5	TRBV4-2	few	.	TGTGCCAGCAGCCAAGAAGCACTAGACCTAAACGGAAGGACCCAGTACTTC	CASSQEALDLNGRTQYF
TRBJ1-1	TRBV18	many	.	TGTGCCAGCTCACCAGGGGAGATGGCTTTCTTT	CASSPGEMAFF
TRBJ2-5	TRBV7-2	few	.	TGTGCCAGCAGCTTATGGCCGTCAGGGCAGTACTTC	CASSLWPSGQYF
TRBJ2-2	TRBV5-4	.	TRBD1	TGTGCCAGCAGCTCCGGGACAGGGTCCTCCGGGGAGCTGTTTTTT	CASSSGTGSSGELFF
TRBJ1-5	TRBV7-8	.	.	TGTGCCAGCGCTCGGGGGAACGATCAGCCCCAGCATTTT	CASARGNDQPQHF
TRBJ2-1	TRBV2	.	.	TGTGCCAGCACTGGCCAGGGCTCCGGGGAGCAGTTCTTC	CASTGQGSGEQFF
TRBJ2-5	TRBV19	.	.	TGTGCCAGTAGTATCCTAGGACACCTAAGAGAGGCCCAGTACTTC	CASSILGHLREAQYF
TRBJ1-4	TRBV7-9	.	.	TGTGCCAGCAGCTTAACGAGAGGACAGAGGCTTGAAAAACTGTTTTTT	CASSLTRGQRLEKLFF
TRBJ1-1	TRBV5-1	.	.	TGCGCCAGCAGCTCTCCGACAGGGAACACTGAAGCTTTCTTT	CASSSPTGNTEAFF
TRBJ2-5	TRBV15	.	.	TGTGCCACCAGCAGGCACGAGGAGACCCAGTACTTC	CATSRHEETQYF
TRBJ2-7	TRBV2	.	.	TGTGCCAGCTTAATCGGGGACGAGCAGTACTTC	CASLIGDEQYF
TRBJ2-7	TRBV4-2	.	.	TGTGCCAGCAGCCAAGGTACGCTAGCTCGCGACGAGCAGTACTTC	CASSQGTLARDEQYF
TRBJ1-1	TRBV5-1	few	TRBD1	TGCGCCAGCAGCTCAGCGACAGGGTCTTACACTGAAGCTTTCTTT	CASSSATGSYTEAFF
TRBJ2-1	TRBV4-1	.	.	TGCGCCAGCAGAGGAGTACGCGGGGTGTACAATGAGCAGTTCTTC	CASRGVRGVYNEQFF
TRBJ2-7	TRBV13	few	TRBD1	TGTGCCAGCAGCTTAGATGTTGGACAGGGGATCTACGAGCAGTACTTC	CASSLDVGQGIYEQYF
TRBJ2-1	TRBV27	few	.	TGTGCCAGCAGTTCGAGACCCCGGGGCTACAATGAGCAGTTCTTC	CASSSRPRGYNEQFF
TRBJ1-4	TRBV6-5	.	.	TGTGCCAGCAGTTACGGGGGGGCAGAGGAAAAACTGTTTTTT	CASSYGGAEEKLFF
TRBJ1-2	TRBV27	.	.	TGTGCCAGCAGGTCCCTCTACAGGGAGTACTACACCTTC	CASRSLYREYYTF
TRBJ1-6	TRBV9	.	TRBD1	TGTGCCAGCAGCGTAGCATCAGGGGGTCGGTCACCCCTCCACTTT	CASSVASGGRSPLHF
TRBJ1-1	TRBV2	few	.	TGTGCCAGCAGATCAGGGGTACAAGGCACTGAAGCTTTCTTT	CASRSGVQGTEAFF
TRBJ2-5	TRBV27	.	TRBD1	TGTGCCAGCAGTTTAGGACAGGGTAGGCAGACCCAGTACTTC	CASSLGQGRQTQYF
TRBJ1-1	TRBV6-6	few	TRBD1	TGTGCCAGCAGCTCCGGACAGGGGGCGACTGAAGCTTTCTTT	CASSSGQGATEAFF
TRBJ2-3	TRBV27	few	TRBD2	TGTGCCAGCAGACCGGGACTAGCGGGGGTTCCTGATACGCAGTATTTT	CASRPGLAGVPDTQYF
TRBJ2-3	TRBV25-1	few	TRBD2	TGTGCCAGCACCGAAATTGGCAGCGGGGGTTCGACGCAGTATTTT	CASTEIGSGGSTQYF
TRBJ2-5	TRBV6-1	.	TRBD2	TGTGCCAGCAGTGGCCGACTAGCGGGGGGAGAGGAGACCCAGTACTTC	CASSGRLAGGEETQYF
TRBJ2-7	TRBV4-3	many	TRBD1	TGCGCCAGCAGCCTGGGGGACAGCTCCTACGAGCAGTACTTC	CASSLGDSSYEQYF